Detailed here is one T cell receptor (beta chain). Its antigen is not known. From germline, CDR1 is SGHVS and CDR2 FNYEAQ. The CDR3 totals 15 residues. Trimming pared 1 base from V and 0 bases from J, leaving 9 bases between. TCRdb's table, derived via immunoSEQ multiplex PCR, lists solely in-frame clones and lacks some. This repertoire shows 100,000 or so clones, 91% found once; its top ten account for over 0.15%. This sample stems from a study of graft-versus-host responses after intestinal transplantation. About the research overall: Transplants given to recipients were multivisceral, liver-intestinal, or isolated intestinal. Study findings and constraints: The presence of high graft-versus-host to host-versus-graft clonal ratios in allografts characterized patients with graft-donor T cell macrochimerism. GvH clones occurred in recipient marrow; some first appeared in ileum or blood.

The sequence came from a human donor who was the organ donor for an intestinal transplant. The source was unstimulated CD4+ T cells sorted from spleen or lymph node cells, collected before transplant. The chain employs TRBV7-6 and TRBJ1-1; D gene ambiguous. DNA for the CDR3: TGTGCCAGCAGCTTAGGGGCGGGCGTGAACACTGAAGCTTTCTTT. Protein sequence: CASSLGAGVNTEAFF.